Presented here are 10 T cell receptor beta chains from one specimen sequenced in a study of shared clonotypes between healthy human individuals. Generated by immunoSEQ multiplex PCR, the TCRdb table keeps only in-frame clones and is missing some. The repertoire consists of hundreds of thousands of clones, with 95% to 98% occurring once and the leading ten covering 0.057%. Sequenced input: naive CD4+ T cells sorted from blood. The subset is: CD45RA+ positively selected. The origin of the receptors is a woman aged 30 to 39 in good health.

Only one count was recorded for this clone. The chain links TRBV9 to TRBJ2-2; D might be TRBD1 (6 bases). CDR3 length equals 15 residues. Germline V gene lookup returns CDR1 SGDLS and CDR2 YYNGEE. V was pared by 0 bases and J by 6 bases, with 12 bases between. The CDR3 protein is CASSVGDPGAGELFF. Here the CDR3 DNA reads TGTGCCAGCAGCGTAGGGGACCCAGGGGCCGGGGAGCTGTTTTTT.

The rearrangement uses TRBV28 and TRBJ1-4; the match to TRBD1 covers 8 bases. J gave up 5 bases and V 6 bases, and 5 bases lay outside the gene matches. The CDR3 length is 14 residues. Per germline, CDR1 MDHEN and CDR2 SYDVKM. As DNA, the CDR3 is TGTGCCAGCAGCTCGGGACAGGCGAATGAAAAACTGTTTTTT. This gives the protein CASSSGQANEKLFF.

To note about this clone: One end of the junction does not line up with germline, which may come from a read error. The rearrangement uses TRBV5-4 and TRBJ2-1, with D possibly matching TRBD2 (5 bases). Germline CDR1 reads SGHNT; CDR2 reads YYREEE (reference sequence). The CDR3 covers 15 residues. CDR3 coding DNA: TGTGCCAGCAGCTTGGCCAGCGGCTCCCACAATGAGCAGTTCTTC. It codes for CASSLASGSHNEQFF.

For the CDR3, the DNA is TGCGCCAGCAGCTTGGAGGGGGCCAAAAACATTCAGTACTTC. Its translation is CASSLEGAKNIQYF. The chain couples TRBV5-1 to TRBJ2-4; D perhaps matches TRBD1 (5 bases). CDR1 and CDR2 (germline): SGHRS, YFSETQ. CDR3 size: 14 residues. V gave up 0 bases and J gave up 1 base, with 5 bases separating them.

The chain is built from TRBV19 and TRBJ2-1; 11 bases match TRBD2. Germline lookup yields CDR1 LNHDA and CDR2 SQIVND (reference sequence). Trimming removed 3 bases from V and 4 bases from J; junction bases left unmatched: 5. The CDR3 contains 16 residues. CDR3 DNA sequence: TGTGCCAGTAGTATCCACACTAGCGGGAGATACAATGAGCAGTTCTTC. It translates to CASSIHTSGRYNEQFF.

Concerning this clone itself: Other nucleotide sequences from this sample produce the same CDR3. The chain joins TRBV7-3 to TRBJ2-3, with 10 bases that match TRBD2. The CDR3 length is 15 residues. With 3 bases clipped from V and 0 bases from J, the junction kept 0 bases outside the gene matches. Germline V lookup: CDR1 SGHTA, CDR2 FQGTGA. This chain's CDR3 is CASSLGLASTDTQYF. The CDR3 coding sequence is TGTGCCAGCAGCTTGGGACTAGCGAGCACAGATACGCAGTATTTT.

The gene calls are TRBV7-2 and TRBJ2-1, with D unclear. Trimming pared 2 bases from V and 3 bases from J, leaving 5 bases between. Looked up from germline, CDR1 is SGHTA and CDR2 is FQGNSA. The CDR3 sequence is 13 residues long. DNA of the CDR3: TGTGCCAGCAGCTTAAACAGCTACAATGAGCAGTTCTTC. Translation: CASSLNSYNEQFF.

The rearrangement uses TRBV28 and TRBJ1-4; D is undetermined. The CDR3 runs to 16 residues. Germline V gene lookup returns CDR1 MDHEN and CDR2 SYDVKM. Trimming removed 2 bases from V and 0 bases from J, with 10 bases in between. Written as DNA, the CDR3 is TGTGCCAGCAGTTTAATGACGGTTGCAACTAATGAAAAACTGTTTTTT. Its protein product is CASSLMTVATNEKLFF.

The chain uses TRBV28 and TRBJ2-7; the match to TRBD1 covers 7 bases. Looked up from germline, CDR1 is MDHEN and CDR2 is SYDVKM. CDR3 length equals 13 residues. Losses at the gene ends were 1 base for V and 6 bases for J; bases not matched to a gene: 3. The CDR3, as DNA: TGTGCCAGCAGTTTATTCCGGGACAGCGAGCAGTACTTC. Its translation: CASSLFRDSEQYF.

The CDR3 DNA reads as TGTGCCAGCAGCCAGATAGCGGGAGGTTGGGATACGCAGTATTTT. This gives the protein CASSQIAGGWDTQYF. This chain uses TRBV7-2 with TRBJ2-3, with 10 bases identical to TRBD2. From germline, CDR1 is SGHTA and CDR2 FQGNSA. V dropped 5 bases and J dropped 6; count of bases not matched to a gene: 8. The CDR3 loop spans 15 amino acids.